This T cell receptor (beta chain) was obtained from a study of cytomegalovirus exposure and HLA in healthy donors. The length of the CDR3 is 14 residues. Per the germline V gene, CDR1 is SGHNT and CDR2 is YYREEE (reference sequence). Both 60 Vbeta primers and 13 Jbeta primers went into the PCR. The method was immunoSEQ multiplex PCR; TCRdb's version includes in-frame clones alone and lacks a portion of them. This sample yields some 150,000 clones, of which roughly 80% are seen a single time; roughly 2.9% belongs to the top ten. The specimen was PBMCs. This sequence was found in a woman in her thirties in good health and CMV-seronegative. The chain links TRBV5-4 to TRBJ2-5, with 7 bases matching TRBD1. TRBJ2-7 matches the DNA end more closely, so the J call is doubtful. The CDR3 loop reads CASSSRDSSYEQYF. Written as DNA, the CDR3 is TGTGCCAGCAGCTCCCGGGACAGCTCCTACGAGCAGTACTTC.